Listed here are 8 T cell receptor beta chains from one sample, sequenced in a study of regulatory T cells in long-lasting Graves disease. HTBI primers from iRepertoire and Arm-PCR of CDR3 regions yielded the TCR beta libraries. TCRdb re-analysed the multiplex PCR reads in MiXCR, keeping a single row per CDR3 protein. The sample consists of hundreds of thousands of distinct CDR3 sequences, 20% to 25% of them appearing once. Time point in this sample: persistent/refractory GD, antithyroid drugs over 5 years with positive TRAb. Scientists built the TCR library using RNA that was extracted from PBMCs. This specimen consisted of peripheral blood mononuclear cells (PBMCs), obtained when the disease was refractory, from a patient treated with antithyroid drugs. Source of these receptors: a female donor with Graves disease.

This clonotype was seen only a few times. The V call is TRBV14, the J call TRBJ2-7; TRBD2 aligns across 12 bases. Trimming removed 1 base from V and 7 bases from J; junction bases left unmatched: 8. CDR3 length equals 16 residues. Germline V lookup: CDR1 SGHDN, CDR2 FVKESK. The CDR3 region is CASSQVQTSGSWEQYF. CDR3 DNA sequence: TGTGCCAGCAGCCAAGTTCAGACTAGCGGGAGTTGGGAGCAGTACTTC.

This clonotype was recorded many times. Here the CDR3 DNA reads TGTGCCAGCAGCCCCGCGGGCTCCCCGACCACTGAAGCTTTCTTT. Translation gives CASSPAGSPTTEAFF. The chain joins TRBV7-3 to TRBJ1-1; no reliable D call. The CDR3 sequence is 15 residues long. CDR1 is SGHTA and CDR2 is FQGTGA in the germline V gene. The V gene lost 5 bases and the J gene lost 4 bases, with 17 bases spanning the gap.

There are many counts of this clonotype. This chain links TRBV27 with TRBJ2-7; D not certain. This CDR3 has 13 amino acids. The germline V gene has CDR1 MNHEY and CDR2 SMNVEV (reference sequence). Between the trimmed V and J ends, which lost 3 bases and 6 bases, there was a span of 12 bases. Here the CDR3 DNA reads TGTGCCAGCAGTTTGACACCTACTACCGAGCAGTACTTC. This encodes CASSLTPTTEQYF.

This chain links TRBV27 with TRBJ2-7, with D maybe TRBD2 (5 bases). Per germline, CDR1 MNHEY and CDR2 SMNVEV (reference sequence). This CDR3 is 15 amino acids long. Trimming shortened V by 6 bases and J by 6 bases, and 21 bases separated the two germline ends. CDR3 nucleotides: TGTGCCAGCAGCATCTCCCGGGGTTTCCCTAGCGAGCAGTACTTC. As protein: CASSISRGFPSEQYF.

This clonotype has a count of ten or more. The genes are TRBV28 and TRBJ1-2, with 9 bases identical to TRBD1. Trimming removed 5 bases from V and 6 bases from J; junction bases left unmatched: 7. The CDR3 length is 14 residues. Germline CDR1 MDHEN, CDR2 SYDVKM. CDR3 residues: CASSPPGQGDGYTF. CDR3 nucleotides: TGTGCCAGCAGTCCACCGGGACAGGGCGATGGCTACACCTTC.

Comments on this clonotype: A much larger clone differs by one base, so this may be a read error. This chain connects TRBV5-1 to TRBJ1-6; D uncertain. The CDR3 sequence is 15 residues long. CDR1 is SGHRS and CDR2 is YFSETQ in the germline V gene. The CDR3 DNA sequence: TGCGCCAGCAGCTTGGATGTCAAGGCGAATTCACCCCCCCACTTT. The encoded protein is CASSLDVKANSPPHF. Filled out from reference TRBV5-1 and TRBJ1-6, the complete variable domain reads KAGVTQTPRYLIKTRGQQVTLSCSPISGHRSVSWYQQTPGQGLQFLFEYFSETQRNKGNFPGRFSGRQFSNSRSEMNVSTLELGDSALYLCASSLDVKANSPPHFGNGTRLTVT.

This clonotype showed up many times. The junction differs from germline at one of its ends, possibly a read error. The chain uses TRBV29-1 and TRBJ1-2; D is possibly TRBD1 (5 bases). Germline V lookup: CDR1 SQVTM, CDR2 ANQGSEA. The CDR3 totals 11 residues. The CDR3 reads CSVDRAAGPDF. CDR3 in DNA: TGCAGCGTTGATAGGGCGGCAGGGCCCGACTTC.

The V call is TRBV13, the J call TRBJ1-4; TRBD1 is a possible D gene (5 bases). Germline CDR1 and CDR2: PRHDT and FYEKMQ (reference sequence). V gave up 5 bases and J gave up 5 bases, with 15 bases separating them. This CDR3 has 15 residues. CDR3 region: CASSTTGDRNEKLFF. The DNA for the CDR3 is TGTGCCAGCAGCACCACCGGAGACAGAAATGAAAAACTGTTTTTT.